This record covers a single T cell receptor (beta chain). What it binds is not known. These data belong to a study of cytomegalovirus exposure and HLA in healthy donors. At the time of sampling, donors were nominally healthy, though unrecorded immune exposures were likely. Germline CDR1 and CDR2: SNHLY and FYNNEI. V lost 6 bases to trimming and J lost 0 bases, with 8 bases between them. The CDR3 extends over 14 amino acids. Study-wide results and limits: The authors enumerated 150 to 200 TCR beta chains as linked to cytomegalovirus. Association of a missense DCLRE1C variant with TCR beta V- and J-gene trimming was reported in a later analysis.

PCR amplification relied on 60 Vbeta primers (plus 13 Jbeta primers). Here immunoSEQ multiplex PCR was the method, and the copy in TCRdb shows in-frame clones only, minus some. The sample records over 65,000 clones, around 75% being singletons. This rearrangement joins TRBV2 to TRBJ2-2, with D tentatively TRBD1 (6 bases). The clonotype originates from a man aged 60 to 75 in good health and CMV-seropositive. The source material was PBMCs. CDR3: CASRDSTNTGELFF. DNA of the CDR3: TGTGCCAGCAGGGACAGTACGAACACCGGGGAGCTGTTTTTT.